The next 30 T cell receptor beta chains were all read from a single sample in a study of CD8+CD57+ T cells in acquired aplastic anemia. Using genomic DNA as the template, TCR beta VDJ and CDR3 profiling was carried out. TCRdb used MiXCR to reprocess the reads, holding one entry per CDR3 protein. The top ten clones hold 1.1% of a sample with about 160,000 distinct CDR3 sequences, around 40% of them seen once. Specimen: sorted CD4+, CD8+, or CD8+CD57+ T cells (not recorded which) from PBMCs. Receptors originate from a human donor in good health.

The chain recombines TRBV19 with TRBJ2-7; D is perhaps TRBD1 (6 bases). V was clipped by 3 bases and J by 2 bases, with 11 bases between them. CDR1 and CDR2 from the germline V gene are LNHDA and SQIVND (reference sequence). The CDR3 is 14 amino acids. In DNA, the CDR3 is TGTGCCAGTAGTATCACGACAGGTCCCTACGAGCAGTACTTC. Translating it yields CASSITTGPYEQYF. Complete variable domain (other parts from reference TRBV19 and TRBJ2-7): DGGITQSPKYLFRKEGQNVTLSCEQNLNHDAMYWYRQDPGQGLRLIYYSQIVNDFQKGDIAEGYSVSREKKESFPLTVTSAQKNPTAFYLCASSITTGPYEQYFGPGTRLTVT.

In its sample, this clonotype was seen once. The chain links TRBV9 to TRBJ2-1; no clear D. This CDR3 contains 15 residues. Deletions cut 0 bases from V and 3 bases from J, with 10 bases between. Germline lookup yields CDR1 SGDLS and CDR2 YYNGEE. CDR3 bases: TGTGCCAGCAGCGTAGGTGGTAACCACTACAATGAGCAGTTCTTC. It encodes CASSVGGNHYNEQFF.

The rearrangement uses TRBV29-1 and TRBJ1-1; D is ambiguous. V shed 4 bases and J shed 1 base, with 7 bases lying between them. Germline V gene lookup returns CDR1 SQVTM and CDR2 ANQGSEA. There are 12 residues in the CDR3. The chain's CDR3 is CSVVSENTEAFF. Written as DNA, the CDR3 is TGCAGCGTTGTATCCGAGAACACTGAAGCTTTCTTT. The full variable domain, in which reference TRBV29-1 and TRBJ1-1 provide the parts outside the CDR3, is SAVISQKPSRDICQRGTSLTIQCQVDSQVTMMFWYRQQPGQSLTLIATANQGSEATYESGFVIDKFPISRPNLTFSTLTVSNMSPEDSSIYLCSVVSENTEAFFGQGTRLTVV.

This clonotype was detected many times. The V and J genes are TRBV20-1 and TRBJ2-5; the D gene is possibly TRBD2 (6 bases). V was pared by 1 base and J by 7 bases, with 13 bases between. This CDR3 spans 13 amino acids. Germline loops: CDR1 DFQATT, CDR2 SNEGSKA (reference sequence). DNA of the CDR3: TGCAGTGCTAGAGGGGAGGAGGTTGGGACCCAGTACTTC. It is translated as CSARGEEVGTQYF.

The J gene is TRBJ1-3, the V gene TRBV10-3; D ambiguous. V lost 3 bases to trimming and J lost 1 base, with 7 bases between them. Germline CDR1 and CDR2: ENHRY and SYGVKD. The CDR3 is 14 residues long. CDR3 bases: TGTGCCATCAGTGAACTAGGTTCTGGAAACACCATATATTTT. Its translation is CAISELGSGNTIYF.

This clonotype was seen repeatedly, ten times or more. The rearrangement uses TRBV6-1 and TRBJ2-3; 7 bases line up with TRBD1. V was clipped by 6 bases and J by 5 bases; unmatched bases: 11. CDR1 and CDR2 (germline): MNHNS, SASEGT. CDR3 length equals 15 residues. The CDR3 coding sequence is TGTGCCAGCAGCTTCGACAGGGCCAAGGGAGATACGCAGTATTTT. Translating gives CASSFDRAKGDTQYF.

This clonotype was counted many times. V and J are TRBV7-9 and TRBJ2-1; maybe TRBD2 (6 bases). The V gene lost 4 bases and the J gene lost 0 bases, with 10 bases spanning the gap. The CDR3 contains 15 residues. Germline CDR1 is SEHNR and CDR2 is FQNEAQ (reference sequence). CDR3 DNA: TGTGCCAGCAGCTGGGACGGGAGCTCCTACAATGAGCAGTTCTTC. Translation gives CASSWDGSSYNEQFF.

The genes are TRBV2 and TRBJ2-5; 8 bases are a match to TRBD2. The trim removed 8 bases at V and 6 bases at J, leaving 14 bases unmatched. This CDR3 is 15 amino acids long. Germline CDR1 and CDR2: SNHLY and FYNNEI. The CDR3, as DNA: TGTGCCAGCCTTCATAGCGGGACATGGTCTCAGACCCAGTACTTC. Translation: CASLHSGTWSQTQYF.

This clonotype was counted many times. This chain links TRBV4-1 with TRBJ1-1; no clear D. This CDR3 spans 13 amino acids. V was trimmed by 1 base and J by 9 bases, leaving 12 bases between them. The V gene's germline CDR1 is MGHRA and CDR2 YSYEKL. CDR3 sequence reads: CASSQVGETKAFF. The CDR3 nucleotides read TGCGCCAGCAGCCAAGTAGGTGAGACTAAAGCTTTCTTT.

The chain is built from TRBV5-5 and TRBJ2-7; no definite D call. CDR1 is SGHKS, CDR2 YYEKEE, per germline (reference sequence). With 2 bases removed from V and 3 bases from J, the gap between germline ends came to 12 bases. This CDR3 region has 14 residues. The chain's CDR3 is CASSLDPAGYEQYF. The CDR3 DNA reads as TGTGCCAGCAGCTTAGACCCGGCAGGCTACGAGCAGTACTTC.

V and J are TRBV7-9 and TRBJ1-5, with unresolved D. This CDR3 has 15 residues. The V gene's germline CDR1 is SEHNR and CDR2 FQNEAQ (reference sequence). Trimming cost V 5 bases and J 2 bases, with 13 bases left between them. CDR3 residues: CASSPGRAGNQPQHF. In DNA, the CDR3 is TGTGCCAGCAGCCCGGGGAGGGCGGGCAATCAGCCCCAGCATTTT.

Worth noting for this clonotype: A much larger clone sits a single nucleotide away, making a read error possible. DNA for the CDR3: TGTGCCAGCAGCCGAGGGGGAGGTCACCTCAATGAGCAGTTCTTC. It yields the protein CASSRGGGHLNEQFF. This rearrangement joins TRBV9 to TRBJ2-1, with D perhaps given as TRBD1 or TRBD2 (6 bases each). There are 15 residues in the CDR3. Trimming stripped 4 bases from V and 6 bases from J, with 17 bases between. The germline CDR1 and CDR2 sequences are SGDLS and YYNGEE. Looking up the rest from reference TRBV9 and TRBJ2-1 gives the full variable domain: DSGVTQTPKHLITATGQRVTLRCSPRSGDLSVYWYQQSLDQGLQFLIQYYNGEERAKGNILERFSAQQFPDLHSELNLSSLELGDSALYFCASSRGGGHLNEQFFGPGTRLTVL.

The rearrangement uses TRBV24-1 and TRBJ2-7; D might be TRBD1 (6 bases). Trimming pared 5 bases from V and 6 bases from J, leaving 13 bases between. This CDR3 has 13 residues. CDR1 is KGHDR and CDR2 is SFDVKD in the germline V gene. DNA of the CDR3: TGTGCCACCAGTGTAGGAGCAGGGGTCGAGCAGTACTTC. It is translated as CATSVGAGVEQYF.

This clonotype was detected ten times or more. DNA for the CDR3: TGCAGTGCTAGAGGGGGATTACCCTACGAGCAGTACTTC. Translated: CSARGGLPYEQYF. The chain employs TRBV20-1 and TRBJ2-7; D not certain. Trimming left V 1 base short and J 2 bases short, with 9 bases between. The germline gives CDR1 DFQATT, CDR2 SNEGSKA (reference sequence). This CDR3 region has 13 residues.

This clonotype was counted many times. The chain carries TRBV5-4 and TRBJ1-6; the D is unclear. The germline V gene has CDR1 SGHNT and CDR2 YYREEE (reference sequence). V lost 1 base and J lost 0, with 5 bases in between. The CDR3 totals 15 residues. The CDR3 DNA sequence: TGTGCCAGCAGCTTGACTAGCTCCTATAATTCACCCCTCCACTTT. As protein: CASSLTSSYNSPLHF.

This clonotype was seen at least ten times. The chain carries TRBV7-3 and TRBJ2-2; maybe TRBD1 (6 bases). Germline assignment: CDR1 SGHTA and CDR2 FQGTGA. V lost 5 bases and J 7 bases, leaving 17 bases between the germline ends. The CDR3 covers 15 residues. CDR3 loop: CASSAGAQGIGELFF. The CDR3 coding sequence is TGTGCCAGCAGCGCAGGCGCACAGGGAATCGGGGAGCTGTTTTTT.

The chain couples TRBV15 to TRBJ2-1; 7 bases are shared with TRBD1. Germline CDR1 is LNHNV and CDR2 is YYDKDF (reference sequence). This CDR3 comprises 15 residues. V shed 0 bases and J 4 bases; nucleotides not matched to a gene: 3. The CDR3 loop reads CATSREGRGYNEQFF. The CDR3 DNA sequence: TGTGCCACCAGCAGAGAGGGCAGGGGGTACAATGAGCAGTTCTTC.

This clonotype was detected many times. The chain has TRBV5-6 and TRBJ1-5, with 9 nucleotides matching TRBD1. With V trimmed by 0 bases and J by 6 bases, 4 bases remained unmatched. The CDR3 sequence is 15 residues long. Germline V CDR1 and CDR2: SGHDT, YYEEEE. The DNA of the CDR3 is TGTGCCAGCAGCTTGGACAGGGGGCTTGGTCAGCCCCAGCATTTT. Protein: CASSLDRGLGQPQHF. Full variable domain (rest looked up from reference TRBV5-6 and TRBJ1-5): DAGVTQSPTHLIKTRGQQVTLRCSPKSGHDTVSWYQQALGQGPQFIFQYYEEEERQRGNFPDRFSGHQFPNYSSELNVNALLLGDSALYLCASSLDRGLGQPQHFGDGTRLSIL.

In regard to this clonotype: Since a much larger clone is just one base distant, this may be a read error. The J gene is TRBJ1-1, the V gene TRBV6-1, with D possibly TRBD1 on 5 matching bases. CDR3 length: 16 amino acids. V was pared by 5 bases and J by 1 base, with 17 bases between. CDR1 is MNHNS and CDR2 is SASEGT in the germline V gene. As DNA, the CDR3 is TGTGCCAGCAGTACCCGGGCAGGGATGGAGAACACTGAAGCTTTCTTT. This codes for CASSTRAGMENTEAFF.

This clonotype came up many times. The chain is built from TRBV5-1 and TRBJ2-1, with D tentatively TRBD2 (5 bases). The CDR3 is 15 residues long. From germline, CDR1 is SGHRS and CDR2 YFSETQ. Trimming took off 4 bases at V and 5 bases at J, with 16 bases between the two ends. This CDR3 reads CASSLLSTTNNEQFF. The CDR3 bases are TGCGCCAGCAGCCTCCTTTCGACTACCAACAATGAGCAGTTCTTC.

This CDR3 is CASSVSGANNEQFF. The CDR3 DNA sequence: TGCGCCAGCAGCGTTAGCGGGGCGAACAATGAGCAGTTCTTC. The V gene is TRBV10-1, the J gene TRBJ2-1; 8 bases align to TRBD2. V was pared by 6 bases and J by 5 bases, with 6 bases of the junction left unmatched. Germline CDR1 WNHNN, CDR2 SYGVQD (reference sequence). CDR3 length: 14 residues.

Remarks on this clonotype: A much larger clone lies one base from this, so it may be a read error. V gene TRBV20-1 combines with J gene TRBJ2-3, with a weak D call TRBD2 (7 bases). This CDR3 spans 19 amino acids. Trimming pared 1 base from V and 5 bases from J, leaving 28 bases between. Germline CDR1 is DFQATT and CDR2 is SNEGSKA (reference sequence). In DNA form, the CDR3 reads TGCAGTGCTAGAGGCCCGTTAGCGGTTGGCGGGGGCGGAGTAGATACGCAGTATTTT. Its protein product is CSARGPLAVGGGGVDTQYF.

This chain connects TRBV6-5 to TRBJ1-4; no firm D call. CDR1 is MNHEY, CDR2 SVGAGI, per germline. V lost 2 bases, J lost 0 bases, and 7 bases lay in between. CDR3 size: 15 residues. The CDR3 DNA follows: TGTGCCAGCAGTTACGACGGGGCAACTAATGAAAAACTGTTTTTT. Protein: CASSYDGATNEKLFF.

This chain connects TRBV24-1 to TRBJ2-4; D is undetermined. Germline V CDR1 and CDR2: KGHDR, SFDVKD. V lost 1 base, J lost 11 bases, and 8 bases lay in between. The CDR3 runs 12 residues. This chain's CDR3 is CATSDLGLVQYF. The CDR3 region has the DNA TGTGCCACCAGTGATTTAGGATTGGTTCAGTACTTC.

This clonotype has only one observation. V usage is TRBV24-1 and J usage is TRBJ2-2, with 9 bases identical to TRBD1. V dropped 10 bases and J dropped 3; count of bases not matched to a gene: 11. The CDR3 runs 16 residues. From germline, CDR1 is KGHDR and CDR2 SFDVKD. The CDR3 nucleotides read TGTGCCACGGGGACAACCGGGACAGGGCACACCGGGGAGCTGTTTTTT. It encodes CATGTTGTGHTGELFF.

This clonotype has only a few counts. This sequence may be a read error, since a much larger clone differs from it by one base. V and J are TRBV20-1 and TRBJ1-2, with a tentative D call TRBD1 (6 bases). Germline CDR1 and CDR2: DFQATT and SNEGSKA (reference sequence). The CDR3 has 15 amino acids. Trimming took off 4 bases at V and 7 bases at J, with 22 bases between the two ends. This CDR3 is CSAMIGGAGYFGYTF. The DNA for the CDR3 is TGCAGTGCTATGATCGGGGGGGCGGGTTATTTTGGCTACACCTTC.

This chain joins TRBV7-9 and TRBJ2-5; 8 bases agree with TRBD1. The length of the CDR3 is 15 residues. Germline V gene lookup returns CDR1 SEHNR and CDR2 FQNEAQ (reference sequence). Trimming removed 4 bases from V and 4 bases from J; junction bases left unmatched: 8. The CDR3 bases are TGTGCCAGCAGCTCTCAGGGGGCGACGGGAGAGACCCAGTACTTC. Translation gives CASSSQGATGETQYF.

The rearrangement uses TRBV5-6 and TRBJ1-1; 7 bases fit TRBD1. The CDR3 extends over 12 amino acids. The germline gives CDR1 SGHDT, CDR2 YYEEEE. The V segment lost 1 base and the J segment 10 bases; nucleotides outside the gene matches: 4. The CDR3 here is CASSLRDRVAFF. The CDR3 DNA is TGTGCCAGCAGCTTGAGAGACAGGGTAGCTTTCTTT.

This clonotype has just a few counts. This chain connects TRBV6-1 to TRBJ1-1; TRBD1 matches 8 bases. CDR1 is MNHNS, CDR2 SASEGT, per germline. V dropped 5 bases and J dropped 3; count of bases not matched to a gene: 8. The CDR3 has 15 residues. The CDR3 DNA reads TGTGCCAGCAGTACCAGGACAGGGCAGGACACTGAAGCTTTCTTT. Amino acids: CASSTRTGQDTEAFF.

V usage is TRBV19 and J usage is TRBJ2-1; 14 bases line up with TRBD2. V shed 1 base and J 1 base; nucleotides not matched to a gene: 3. This CDR3 has 18 amino acids. Germline V CDR1 and CDR2: LNHDA, SQIVND (reference sequence). The CDR3 region has the DNA TGTGCCAGTAGTATAGGGACTAGCGGGGGGCTTTCCTACAATGAGCAGTTCTTC. Protein sequence: CASSIGTSGGLSYNEQFF.